This TCR beta chain was observed in a study of blood T cell repertoires in COVID-19. Study-level background: Both acute and convalescent COVID-19 samples were obtained from the United States, Italy and Spain.

This clone was counted a few times. There are 15 residues in the CDR3. Deletions cut 3 bases from V and 3 bases from J, with 10 bases between. Germline CDR1 is SGDLS and CDR2 is YYNGEE. The repertoire was sequenced with immunoSEQ multiplex PCR; TCRdb's copy has only in-frame clones and lacks some. The table includes 200,000 to 300,000 clones, approximately 78% detected once. The sequence was obtained from a woman aged 60-75 years with active or convalescent COVID-19. The V gene is TRBV9, the J gene TRBJ2-6; D might be TRBD1 (5 bases). Sample: peripheral blood. The CDR3 reads CASSGVGHGANVLTF. In nucleotides, the CDR3 is TGTGCCAGCAGCGGGGTGGGGCATGGGGCCAACGTCCTGACTTTC.